This TCR beta chain was found in a study of T-cell reconstitution after alpha-beta-depleted transplantation in children. Study results and caveats: Hyperexpanded clones declined; after one year, newly produced T cells mostly supplied diversity. Reportedly, only several hundred clones from non-depleted graft cells drove alpha-beta T-cell counts at about two months. Some patients' high day-60 TCRbeta diversity was attributed to recipient cells surviving conditioning.

Many counts were recorded for this clonotype. Its matching antigen is unknown. During its preparation, the TCRbeta library received unique molecular identifiers. TCRdb reprocessed the PCR reads via MiXCR and lists one record per CDR3 protein. The data hold about 580,000 distinct CDR3 sequences, with more than 20% observed a single time. The V gene lost 1 base and the J gene lost 7 bases, with 11 bases spanning the gap. The length of the CDR3 is 15 residues. Germline loops: CDR1 MNHEY, CDR2 SVGAGI. The TCR originated in a boy under three years old who had a stem cell transplant for acute myeloid leukemia, so the T cells may come from the graft donor. Sequenced here: PBMCs, mostly from graft donor cells, sampled 360 days after TCRalphabeta/CD19-depleted stem cell transplant. The V and J genes are TRBV6-5 and TRBJ1-6, with a weak D call TRBD1 (5 bases). The CDR3 DNA reads as TGTGCCAGCAGTTACTATCGACAGCCAAATTCACCCCTCCACTTT. Protein: CASSYYRQPNSPLHF.